This TCR beta chain was identified in a study of OX40 agonist ivuxolimab in advanced cancers. Study-level background: Patients achieving partial responses numbered three: one hepatocellular carcinoma case and two cutaneous melanoma cases.

Worth noting for this clone: What it binds is not known.

V was cut by 0 bases and J by 7 bases, with 19 bases left in between. The CDR3 contains 16 residues. The germline gives CDR1 MNHNY, CDR2 SVGAGI (reference sequence). General study findings and limits: In CD8+ T cells, expanded clones were on average more numerous than in CD4+. Among the lowest peripheral clonal expansion occurred in 0.1-3.0 mg/kg partial responders. CD4+ and CD8+ blood T cells expanded clonally by week 6 at 0.1 to 3.0 mg/kg.

Produced via immunoSEQ multiplex PCR; TCRdb's table is partial and in-frame only. The table records 77,000 or so clones, around 87% of them present only once. The chain has TRBV6-6 and TRBJ2-7; D is perhaps TRBD2 (6 bases). The sequences come from CD4+ or CD8+ T cells sorted from blood, collected in a trial of the OX40 agonist ivuxolimab. The clonotype originates from an adult with an advanced solid tumor such as melanoma, head and neck, liver or kidney cancer. As DNA, the CDR3 is TGTGCCAGCAGTTACTCGACGAACTTAGGGGCGGGGGAGCAGTACTTC. It yields the protein CASSYSTNLGAGEQYF.